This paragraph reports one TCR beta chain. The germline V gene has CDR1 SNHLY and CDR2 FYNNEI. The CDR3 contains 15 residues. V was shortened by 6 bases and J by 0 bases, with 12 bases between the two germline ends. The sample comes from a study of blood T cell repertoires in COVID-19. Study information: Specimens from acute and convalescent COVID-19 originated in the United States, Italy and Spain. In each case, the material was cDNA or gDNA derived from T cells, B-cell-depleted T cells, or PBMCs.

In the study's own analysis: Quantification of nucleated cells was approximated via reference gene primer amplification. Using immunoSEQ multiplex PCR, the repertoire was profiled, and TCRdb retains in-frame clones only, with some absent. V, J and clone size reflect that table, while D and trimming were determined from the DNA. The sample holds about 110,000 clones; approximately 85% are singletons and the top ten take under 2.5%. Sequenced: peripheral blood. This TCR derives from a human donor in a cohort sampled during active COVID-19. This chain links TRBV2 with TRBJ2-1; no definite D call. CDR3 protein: CASRPPPGSYNEQFF. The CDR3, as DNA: TGTGCCAGCAGGCCGCCCCCGGGCTCCTACAATGAGCAGTTCTTC.